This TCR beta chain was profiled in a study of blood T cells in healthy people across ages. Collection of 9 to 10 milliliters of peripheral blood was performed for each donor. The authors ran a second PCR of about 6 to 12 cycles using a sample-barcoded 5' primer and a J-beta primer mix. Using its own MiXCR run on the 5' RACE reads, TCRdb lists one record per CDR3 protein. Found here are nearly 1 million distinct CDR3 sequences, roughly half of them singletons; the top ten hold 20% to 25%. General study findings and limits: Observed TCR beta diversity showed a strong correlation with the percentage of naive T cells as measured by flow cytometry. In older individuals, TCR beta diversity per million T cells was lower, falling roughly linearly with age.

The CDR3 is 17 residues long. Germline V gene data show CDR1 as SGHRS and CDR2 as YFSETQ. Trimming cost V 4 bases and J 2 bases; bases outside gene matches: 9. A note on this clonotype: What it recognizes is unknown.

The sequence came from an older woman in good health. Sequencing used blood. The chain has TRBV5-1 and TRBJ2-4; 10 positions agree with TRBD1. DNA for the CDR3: TGCGCCAGCAGCACGGGACAGGGGTTCTCTCCCAAAAACATTCAGTACTTC. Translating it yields CASSTGQGFSPKNIQYF.